This T cell receptor (beta chain) was observed in a study of T cell responses to AZD1222 COVID-19 vaccine. Study observations and caveats: With two AZD1222 doses given, Spike-specific TCR breadth and depth both rose. Regions 160-218 and 743-854 held dominance among vaccine-associated CD4 TCRs, which spanned spike.

This clone was seen only a few times. Its antigen is still unknown. Trimming left V 8 bases short and J 7 bases short, with 9 bases between. CDR1 SNHLY and CDR2 FYNNEI come from the germline V gene. The CDR3 spans 12 residues. Sequencing used immunoSEQ multiplex PCR; TCRdb keeps in-frame clones, though not all of them. This table holds around 260,000 clones, over 85% found once. This TCR came from an adult in good health. Material: peripheral blood, obtained on day 0 of AZD1222 vaccination. The gene calls are TRBV2 and TRBJ1-6, with D possibly matching TRBD1 (6 bases). The CDR3 region is CASLGANSPLHF. The CDR3 DNA reads TGTGCCAGCTTGGGGGCAAATTCACCCCTCCACTTT.